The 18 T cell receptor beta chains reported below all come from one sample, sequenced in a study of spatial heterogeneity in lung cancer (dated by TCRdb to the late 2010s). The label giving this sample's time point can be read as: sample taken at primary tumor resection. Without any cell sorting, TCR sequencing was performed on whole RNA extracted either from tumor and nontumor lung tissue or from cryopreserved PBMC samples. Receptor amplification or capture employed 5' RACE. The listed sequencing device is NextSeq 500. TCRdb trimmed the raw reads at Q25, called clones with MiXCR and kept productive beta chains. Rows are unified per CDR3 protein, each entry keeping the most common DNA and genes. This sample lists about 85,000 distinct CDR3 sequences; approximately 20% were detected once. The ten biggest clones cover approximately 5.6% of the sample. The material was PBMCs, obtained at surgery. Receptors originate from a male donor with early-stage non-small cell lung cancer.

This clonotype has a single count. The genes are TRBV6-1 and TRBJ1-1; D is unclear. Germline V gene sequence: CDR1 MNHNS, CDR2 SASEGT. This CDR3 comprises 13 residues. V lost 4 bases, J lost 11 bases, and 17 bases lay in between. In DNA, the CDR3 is TGTGCCAGCAGTGTGTGGAAGAGTGACGTCGCTTTCTTT. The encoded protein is CASSVWKSDVAFF.

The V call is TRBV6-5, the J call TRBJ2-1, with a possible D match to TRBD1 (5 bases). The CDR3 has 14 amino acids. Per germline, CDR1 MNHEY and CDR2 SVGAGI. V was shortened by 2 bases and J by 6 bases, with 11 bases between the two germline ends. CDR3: CASSYGQGGNEQFF. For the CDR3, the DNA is TGTGCCAGCAGTTACGGGCAGGGTGGCAATGAGCAGTTCTTC.

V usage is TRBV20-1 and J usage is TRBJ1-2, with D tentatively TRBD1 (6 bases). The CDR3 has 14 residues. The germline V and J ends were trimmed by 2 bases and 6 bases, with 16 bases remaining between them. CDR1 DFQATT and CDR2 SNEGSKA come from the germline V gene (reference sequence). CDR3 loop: CSARPVDRRNGYTF. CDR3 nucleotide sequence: TGCAGTGCTAGACCAGTTGACAGGCGGAATGGCTACACCTTC.

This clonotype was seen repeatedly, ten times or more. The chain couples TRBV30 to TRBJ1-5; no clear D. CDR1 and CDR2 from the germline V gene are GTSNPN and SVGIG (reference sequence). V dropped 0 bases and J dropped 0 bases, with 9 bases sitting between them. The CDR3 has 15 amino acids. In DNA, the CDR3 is TGTGCCTGGAGTGTACGGCGGACTAGCAATCAGCCCCAGCATTTT. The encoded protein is CAWSVRRTSNQPQHF.

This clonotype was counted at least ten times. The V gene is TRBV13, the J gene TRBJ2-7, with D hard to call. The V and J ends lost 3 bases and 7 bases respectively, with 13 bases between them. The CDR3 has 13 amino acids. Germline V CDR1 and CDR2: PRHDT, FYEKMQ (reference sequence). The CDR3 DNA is TGTGCCAGCAGCTTGGAAGGTGTGAGGGAGCAGTACTTC. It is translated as CASSLEGVREQYF.

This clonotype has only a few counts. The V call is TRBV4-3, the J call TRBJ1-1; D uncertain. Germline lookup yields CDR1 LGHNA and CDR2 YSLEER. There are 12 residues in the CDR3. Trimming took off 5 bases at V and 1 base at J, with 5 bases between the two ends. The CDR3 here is CASSSTNTEAFF. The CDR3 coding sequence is TGCGCCAGCAGCTCAACGAACACTGAAGCTTTCTTT.

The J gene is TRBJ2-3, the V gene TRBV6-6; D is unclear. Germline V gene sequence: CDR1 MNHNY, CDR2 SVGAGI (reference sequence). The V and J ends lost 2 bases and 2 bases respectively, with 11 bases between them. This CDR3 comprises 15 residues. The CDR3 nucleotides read TGTGCCAGCAGTTACCGCTGGCCAGACACAGATACGCAGTATTTT. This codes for CASSYRWPDTDTQYF.

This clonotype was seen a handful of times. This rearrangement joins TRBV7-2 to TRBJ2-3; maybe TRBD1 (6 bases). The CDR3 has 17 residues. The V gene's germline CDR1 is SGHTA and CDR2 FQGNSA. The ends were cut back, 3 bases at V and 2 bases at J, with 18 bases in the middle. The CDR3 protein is CASSFGSGQRATDTQYF. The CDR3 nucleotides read TGTGCCAGCAGCTTTGGGTCCGGACAGAGAGCCACAGATACGCAGTATTTT.

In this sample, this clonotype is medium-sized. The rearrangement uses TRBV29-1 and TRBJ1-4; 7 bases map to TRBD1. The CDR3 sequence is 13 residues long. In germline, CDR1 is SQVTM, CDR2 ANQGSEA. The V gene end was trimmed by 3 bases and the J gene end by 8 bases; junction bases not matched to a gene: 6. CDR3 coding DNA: TGCAGCGTTGAGGAGGGGGCGAGGGAAAAACTGTTTTTT. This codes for CSVEEGAREKLFF.

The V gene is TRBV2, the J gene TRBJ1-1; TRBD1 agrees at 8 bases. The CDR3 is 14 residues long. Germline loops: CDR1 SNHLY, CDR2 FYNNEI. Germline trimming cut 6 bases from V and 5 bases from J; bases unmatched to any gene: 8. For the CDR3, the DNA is TGTGCCAGCAGAGACCAGGGGGCCGGGACTGAAGCTTTCTTT. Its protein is CASRDQGAGTEAFF.

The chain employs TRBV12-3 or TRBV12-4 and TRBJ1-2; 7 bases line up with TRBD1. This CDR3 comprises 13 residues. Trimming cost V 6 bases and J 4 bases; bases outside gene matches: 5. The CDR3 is CASREGTVYGYTF. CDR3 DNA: TGTGCCAGCAGAGAAGGGACAGTCTATGGCTACACCTTC.

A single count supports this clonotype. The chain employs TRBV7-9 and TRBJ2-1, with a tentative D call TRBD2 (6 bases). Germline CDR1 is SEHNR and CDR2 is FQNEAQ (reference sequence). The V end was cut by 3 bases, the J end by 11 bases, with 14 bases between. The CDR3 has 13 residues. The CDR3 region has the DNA TGTGCCAGCAGCTTGTCATCGGCGGGGCAGCAGTTCTTC. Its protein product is CASSLSSAGQQFF.

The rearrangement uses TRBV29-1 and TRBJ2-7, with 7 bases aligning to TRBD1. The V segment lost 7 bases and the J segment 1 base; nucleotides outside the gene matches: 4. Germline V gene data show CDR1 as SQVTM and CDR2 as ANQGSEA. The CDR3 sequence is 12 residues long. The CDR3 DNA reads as TGCAGCGGAGGACAGGCGTCCTACGAGCAGTACTTC. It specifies CSGGQASYEQYF.

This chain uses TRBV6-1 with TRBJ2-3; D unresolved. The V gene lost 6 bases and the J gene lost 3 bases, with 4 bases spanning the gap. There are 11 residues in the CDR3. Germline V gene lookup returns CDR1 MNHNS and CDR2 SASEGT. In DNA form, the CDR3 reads TGTGCCAGCAGATGGACAGATACGCAGTATTTT. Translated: CASRWTDTQYF.

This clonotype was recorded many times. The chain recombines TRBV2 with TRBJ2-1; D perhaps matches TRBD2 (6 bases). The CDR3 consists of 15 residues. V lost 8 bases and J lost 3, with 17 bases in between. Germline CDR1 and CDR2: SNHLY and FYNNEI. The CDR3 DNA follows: TGTGCCAGCCTATTGTCAGTCGGGGGCTACAATGAGCAGTTCTTC. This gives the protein CASLLSVGGYNEQFF.

The CDR3 loop reads CASSSGLEGSEQYF. The CDR3, as DNA: TGTGCCAGCAGCTCCGGACTAGAAGGCTCCGAGCAGTACTTC. V gene TRBV11-2 combines with J gene TRBJ2-7; 7 bases map to TRBD2. Looked up from germline, CDR1 is SGHAT and CDR2 is FQNNGV. This CDR3 region has 14 residues. Trimming cost V 4 bases and J 6 bases; bases outside gene matches: 9.

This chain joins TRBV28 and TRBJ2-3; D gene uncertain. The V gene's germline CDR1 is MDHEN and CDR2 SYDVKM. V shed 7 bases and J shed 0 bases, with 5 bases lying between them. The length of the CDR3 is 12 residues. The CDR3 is CASKGSTDTQYF. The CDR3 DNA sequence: TGTGCCAGCAAAGGGAGCACAGATACGCAGTATTTT.

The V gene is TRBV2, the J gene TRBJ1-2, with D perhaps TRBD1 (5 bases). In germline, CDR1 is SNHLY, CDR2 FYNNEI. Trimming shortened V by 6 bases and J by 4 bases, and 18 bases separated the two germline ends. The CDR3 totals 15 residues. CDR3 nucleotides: TGTGCCAGCAGGCGGGGGTCCTCCCAGGGCTATGGCTACACCTTC. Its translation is CASRRGSSQGYGYTF.